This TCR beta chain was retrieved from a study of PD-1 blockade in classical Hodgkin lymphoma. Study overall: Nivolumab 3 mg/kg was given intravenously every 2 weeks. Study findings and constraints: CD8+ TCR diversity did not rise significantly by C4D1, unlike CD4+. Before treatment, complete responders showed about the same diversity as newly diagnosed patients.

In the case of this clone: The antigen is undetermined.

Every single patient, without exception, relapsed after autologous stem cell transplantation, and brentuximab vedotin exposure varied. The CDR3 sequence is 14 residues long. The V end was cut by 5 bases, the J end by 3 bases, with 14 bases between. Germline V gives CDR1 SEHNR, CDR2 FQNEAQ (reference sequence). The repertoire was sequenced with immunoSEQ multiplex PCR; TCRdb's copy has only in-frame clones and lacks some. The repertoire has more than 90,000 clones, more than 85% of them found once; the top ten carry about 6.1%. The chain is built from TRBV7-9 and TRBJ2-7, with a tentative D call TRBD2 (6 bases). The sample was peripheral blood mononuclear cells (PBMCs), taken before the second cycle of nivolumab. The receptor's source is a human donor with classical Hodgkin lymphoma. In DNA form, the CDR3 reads TGTGCCAGCAGCCCATTTGGGGGGAGCTACGAGCAGTACTTC. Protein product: CASSPFGGSYEQYF.